These 23 T cell receptor beta chains share one sample of origin, sequenced in a study of shared clonotypes between healthy human individuals. In the naive CD8 group, cells lacked CD45RO and were positively selected for CCR7, so terminally differentiated effector memory CD45RA+ cells were left out. Assay used: immunoSEQ multiplex PCR; TCRdb lists only in-frame clones, some missing. The sample consists of some 580,000 clones, 95% to 98% of them appearing once. Sequenced input: naive CD8+ T cells sorted from blood. The receptor source for this set is a man younger than 40 in good health.

This clone appeared a few times. This chain connects TRBV6-1 to TRBJ2-1; D not resolved. V was trimmed by 3 bases and J by 1 base, leaving 13 bases between them. CDR3 length: 16 residues. In germline, CDR1 is MNHNS, CDR2 SASEGT. Written as DNA, the CDR3 is TGTGCCAGCAGTGAGGGTGTGGGCCGATCCTACAATGAGCAGTTCTTC. It encodes CASSEGVGRSYNEQFF.

This chain links TRBV5-6 with TRBJ2-7, with 10 nucleotides matching TRBD2. The germline gives CDR1 SGHDT, CDR2 YYEEEE. The length of the CDR3 is 14 residues. After removal of 4 bases from V and 3 bases from J, the junction contained 4 bases not matched to a gene. The CDR3 spells CASSAGLAFYEQYF. The CDR3 region has the DNA TGTGCCAGCAGCGCGGGACTAGCGTTCTACGAGCAGTACTTC.

V usage is TRBV5-1 and J usage is TRBJ1-1; D is unresolved. This CDR3 contains 14 residues. V gave up 1 base and J gave up 4 bases, with 11 bases separating them. Germline lookup yields CDR1 SGHRS and CDR2 YFSETQ. CDR3: CASSLRGRSTEAFF. CDR3 bases: TGCGCCAGCAGCTTGCGGGGTAGAAGCACTGAAGCTTTCTTT.

The V and J genes are TRBV9 and TRBJ2-3, with TRBD2 identical over 8 bases. After removal of 3 bases from V and 4 bases from J, the junction contained 10 bases not matched to a gene. This CDR3 is built from 16 residues. CDR1 and CDR2 (germline): SGDLS, YYNGEE. The CDR3 nucleotides read TGTGCCAGCAGCGCCCAGGGACTAGTGGGCTCAGATACGCAGTATTTT. Translation gives CASSAQGLVGSDTQYF.

The chain couples TRBV11-2 to TRBJ2-7; possibly TRBD1 for D (6 bases). Germline-derived CDR1 and CDR2 are SGHAT and FQNNGV. The CDR3 contains 12 residues. Trimming took off 2 bases at V and 6 bases at J, with 8 bases between the two ends. This CDR3 reads CASSLRGIEQYF. The CDR3 DNA sequence: TGTGCCAGCAGCTTAAGGGGGATCGAGCAGTACTTC.

The chain is built from TRBV30 and TRBJ2-1, with a possible D match to TRBD2 (6 bases). Germline CDR1 reads GTSNPN; CDR2 reads SVGIG (reference sequence). Trimming stripped 2 bases from V and 3 bases from J, with 11 bases between. The CDR3 consists of 14 residues. The CDR3 bases are TGTGCCTGGAGTCGTGGGAGGTTCTACAATGAGCAGTTCTTC. It yields the protein CAWSRGRFYNEQFF.

This chain uses TRBV5-5 with TRBJ1-4; tentatively, D is TRBD1 (6 bases). V was trimmed by 0 bases and J by 5 bases, leaving 11 bases between them. CDR1 SGHKS and CDR2 YYEKEE come from the germline V gene (reference sequence). The CDR3 runs 15 residues. In DNA, the CDR3 is TGTGCCAGCAGCTTGGTCCAGGGGTGGAATGAAAAACTGTTTTTT. This gives the protein CASSLVQGWNEKLFF.

The chain links TRBV11-2 to TRBJ2-1; 7 bases line up with TRBD1. This CDR3 spans 16 amino acids. Per the germline V gene, CDR1 is SGHAT and CDR2 is FQNNGV. The V segment lost 4 bases and the J segment 6 bases; nucleotides outside the gene matches: 12. CDR3 residues: CASSSSGTVRSNEQFF. The CDR3 DNA reads as TGTGCCAGCAGCTCCTCCGGGACAGTACGATCCAATGAGCAGTTCTTC.

This sequence joins TRBV28 and TRBJ2-1; 8 positions match TRBD1. Germline V gene sequence: CDR1 MDHEN, CDR2 SYDVKM. The CDR3 is made up of 16 amino acids. The junction had 13 bases not matched to a gene; V was cut back by 5 bases and J by 7 bases. The CDR3 spells CASSLYRGAQGNEQFF. CDR3 in DNA: TGTGCCAGCAGTCTCTACAGGGGGGCCCAAGGAAATGAGCAGTTCTTC.

The rearrangement joins TRBV27 to TRBJ2-1; 7 bases map to TRBD2. Germline CDR1 reads MNHEY; CDR2 reads SMNVEV (reference sequence). The CDR3 is made up of 18 amino acids. After removal of 0 bases from V and 0 bases from J, the junction contained 8 bases not matched to a gene. Here the CDR3 DNA reads TGTGCCAGCAGTTTATCTAGCGGGCCAGTCCGCTCCTACAATGAGCAGTTCTTC. Amino acids: CASSLSSGPVRSYNEQFF.

This chain links TRBV2 with TRBJ2-7; D call uncertain. V lost 3 bases and J 0 bases, leaving 9 bases between the germline ends. The CDR3 sequence is 14 residues long. Germline values: CDR1 SNHLY, CDR2 FYNNEI. DNA for the CDR3: TGTGCCAGCAGTGACTTCACGAGCTCCTACGAGCAGTACTTC. This encodes CASSDFTSSYEQYF.

The chain is built from TRBV6-5 and TRBJ2-2, with 11 nucleotides matching TRBD2. V was pared by 6 bases and J by 4 bases, with 4 bases of the junction left unmatched. Per the germline V gene, CDR1 is MNHEY and CDR2 is SVGAGI. This CDR3 has 15 residues. The CDR3 reads CASSIAGGVTGELFF. Written as DNA, the CDR3 is TGTGCCAGCAGCATAGCGGGAGGGGTCACCGGGGAGCTGTTTTTT.

The rearrangement links TRBV4-3 to TRBJ2-2, with 7 bases fitting TRBD2. The CDR3 is 17 residues long. The V segment lost 2 bases and the J segment 7 bases; nucleotides outside the gene matches: 13. CDR1 LGHNA and CDR2 YSLEER come from the germline V gene. This CDR3 is CASSQSYRTRLGGELFF. The CDR3 DNA sequence: TGCGCCAGCAGCCAATCGTACCGGACTAGACTTGGCGGGGAGCTGTTTTTT.

The chain has TRBV7-9 and TRBJ1-5; 7 bases map to TRBD1. The V gene end was trimmed by 2 bases and the J gene end by 0 bases; junction bases not matched to a gene: 4. The germline gives CDR1 SEHNR, CDR2 FQNEAQ (reference sequence). This CDR3 has 16 amino acids. CDR3 sequence (DNA): TGTGCCAGCAGCTTATCCGGGACAGCTAGCAATCAGCCCCAGCATTTT. This encodes CASSLSGTASNQPQHF.

The chain has TRBV5-1 and TRBJ2-7; the D gene is possibly TRBD1 (6 bases). Trimming took off 0 bases at V and 1 base at J, with 11 bases between the two ends. There are 15 residues in the CDR3. Germline V gives CDR1 SGHRS, CDR2 YFSETQ. The CDR3 sequence is CASSLGRGESYEQYF. Here the CDR3 DNA reads TGCGCCAGCAGCTTGGGCAGGGGAGAGTCCTACGAGCAGTACTTC.

The V and J genes are TRBV4-2 and TRBJ2-7, with D possibly called TRBD1 or TRBD2 (5 bases each). Trimming pared 3 bases from V and 2 bases from J, leaving 14 bases between. Germline V gene sequence: CDR1 LGHNA, CDR2 YNFKEQ. The CDR3 has 15 residues. DNA of the CDR3: TGTGCCAGCAGCCATTTTCGGGACGTTACCTACGAGCAGTACTTC. Translated: CASSHFRDVTYEQYF.

Only one count was recorded for this clone. The V gene is TRBV13, the J gene TRBJ2-7; D perhaps matches TRBD2 (7 bases). CDR3 length: 15 amino acids. V lost 3 bases, J lost 3 bases, and 15 bases lay in between. The germline CDR1 and CDR2 sequences are PRHDT and FYEKMQ (reference sequence). The CDR3 nucleotides are TGTGCCAGCAGCTTGAGTAGGGGAGGGGGCTACGAGCAGTACTTC. This codes for CASSLSRGGGYEQYF.

Here the CDR3 reads CASSRLAGDTQYF. CDR3 coding DNA: TGCGCCAGCAGTCGTCTAGCGGGGGATACGCAGTATTTT. The V and J genes are TRBV10-2 and TRBJ2-3, with 9 bases lining up with TRBD2. V was pared by 5 bases and J by 6 bases, with 3 bases of the junction left unmatched. The germline CDR1 and CDR2 sequences are WSHSY and SAAADI. The CDR3 runs to 13 residues.

The chain has TRBV29-1 and TRBJ2-7; D uncertain. Germline V CDR1 and CDR2: SQVTM, ANQGSEA. CDR3 length: 13 amino acids. V lost 6 bases and J 1 base, leaving 13 bases between the germline ends. CDR3 sequence: CSVRTGLSYEQYF. The CDR3 nucleotides are TGCAGCGTACGTACCGGGCTGTCCTACGAGCAGTACTTC.

The gene calls are TRBV7-2 and TRBJ2-2, with D hard to call. Germline V gene sequence: CDR1 SGHTA, CDR2 FQGNSA. This CDR3 spans 13 amino acids. Trimming left V 8 bases short and J 0 bases short, with 7 bases between. CDR3 nucleotides: TGTGCCAGCCGTTTTTCGAACACCGGGGAGCTGTTTTTT. Translated, it gives CASRFSNTGELFF.

This chain uses TRBV29-1 with TRBJ1-2; D perhaps matches TRBD1 (6 bases). CDR3 length: 13 residues. Germline values: CDR1 SQVTM, CDR2 ANQGSEA. V dropped 7 bases and J dropped 2 bases, with 14 bases sitting between them. CDR3 DNA sequence: TGCAGCGACAACCGGGGGGCGAACTATGGCTACACCTTC. It translates to CSDNRGANYGYTF.

This CDR3 is CASSSGGVSYEQFF. CDR3 DNA sequence: TGTGCCAGCAGCTCCGGAGGGGTGTCCTATGAGCAGTTCTTC. The J gene is TRBJ2-1, the V gene TRBV9; TRBD2 might be the D (6 bases). CDR3 length: 14 residues. Germline V gene sequence: CDR1 SGDLS, CDR2 YYNGEE. V gave up 4 bases and J gave up 8 bases, with 16 bases separating them.

This chain links TRBV28 with TRBJ2-1, with D maybe TRBD2 (6 bases). This CDR3 spans 15 amino acids. Germline CDR1 and CDR2: MDHEN and SYDVKM. The V and J ends lost 4 bases and 8 bases respectively, with 18 bases between them. The CDR3 nucleotides read TGTGCCAGCAGTTCCCCTCAGCGGGTGGGCCATGAGCAGTTCTTC. It yields the protein CASSSPQRVGHEQFF.